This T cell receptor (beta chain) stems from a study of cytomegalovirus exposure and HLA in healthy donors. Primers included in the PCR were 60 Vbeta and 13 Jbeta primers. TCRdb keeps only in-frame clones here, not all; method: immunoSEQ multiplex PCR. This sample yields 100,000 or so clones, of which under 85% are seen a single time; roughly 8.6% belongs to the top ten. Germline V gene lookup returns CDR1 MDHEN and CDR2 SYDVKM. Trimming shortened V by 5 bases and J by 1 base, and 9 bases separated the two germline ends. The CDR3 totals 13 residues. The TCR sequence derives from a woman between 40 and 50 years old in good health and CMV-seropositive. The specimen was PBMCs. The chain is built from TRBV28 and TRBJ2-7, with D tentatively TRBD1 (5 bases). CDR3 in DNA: TGTGCCAGCAGTGGTTCAGGGTCCTACGAGCAGTACTTC. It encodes CASSGSGSYEQYF. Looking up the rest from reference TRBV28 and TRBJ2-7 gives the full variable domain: DVKVTQSSRYLVKRTGEKVFLECVQDMDHENMFWYRQDPGLGLRLIYFSYDVKMKEKGDIPEGYSVSREKKERFSLILESASTNQTSMYLCASSGSGSYEQYFGPGTRLTVT.